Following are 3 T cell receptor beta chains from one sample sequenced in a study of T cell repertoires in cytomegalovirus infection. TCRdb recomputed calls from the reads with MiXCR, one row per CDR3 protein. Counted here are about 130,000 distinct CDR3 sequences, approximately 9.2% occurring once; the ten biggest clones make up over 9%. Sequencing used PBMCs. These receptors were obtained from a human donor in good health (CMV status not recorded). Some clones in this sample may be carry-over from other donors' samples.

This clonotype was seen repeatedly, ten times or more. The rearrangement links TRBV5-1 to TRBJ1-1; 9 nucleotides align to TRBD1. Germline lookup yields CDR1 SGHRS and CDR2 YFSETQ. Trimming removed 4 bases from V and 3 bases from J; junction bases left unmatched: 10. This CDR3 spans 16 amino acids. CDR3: CASSGIQGALDTEAFF. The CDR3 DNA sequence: TGCGCCAGCAGCGGAATACAGGGGGCGTTAGACACTGAAGCTTTCTTT.

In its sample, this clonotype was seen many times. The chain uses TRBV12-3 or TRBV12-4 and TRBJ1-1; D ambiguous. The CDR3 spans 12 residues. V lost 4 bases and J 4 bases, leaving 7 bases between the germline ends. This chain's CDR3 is CASSSYRTEAFF. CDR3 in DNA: TGTGCCAGCAGTTCATACCGCACTGAAGCTTTCTTT.

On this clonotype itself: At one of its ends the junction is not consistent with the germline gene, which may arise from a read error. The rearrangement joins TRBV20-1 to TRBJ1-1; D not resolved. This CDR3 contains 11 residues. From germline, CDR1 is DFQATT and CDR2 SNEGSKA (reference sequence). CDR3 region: CSAVENTVAFF. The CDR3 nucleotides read TGCAGTGCCGTGGAGAACACTGTAGCTTTCTTT.